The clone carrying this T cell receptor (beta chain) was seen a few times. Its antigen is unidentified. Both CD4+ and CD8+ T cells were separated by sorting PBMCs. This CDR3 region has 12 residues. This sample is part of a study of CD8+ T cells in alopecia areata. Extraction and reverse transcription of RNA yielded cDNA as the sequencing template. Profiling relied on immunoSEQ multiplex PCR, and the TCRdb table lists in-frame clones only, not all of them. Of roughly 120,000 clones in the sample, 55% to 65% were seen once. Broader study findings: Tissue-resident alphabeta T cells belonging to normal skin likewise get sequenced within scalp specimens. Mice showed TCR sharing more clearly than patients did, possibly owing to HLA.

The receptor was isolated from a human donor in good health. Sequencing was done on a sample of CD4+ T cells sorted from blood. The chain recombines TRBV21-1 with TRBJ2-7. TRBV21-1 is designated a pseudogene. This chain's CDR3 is CAQFGRTYEQYF. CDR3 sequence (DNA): TGTGCCCAATTTGGAAGGACCTACGAGCAGTACTTC.